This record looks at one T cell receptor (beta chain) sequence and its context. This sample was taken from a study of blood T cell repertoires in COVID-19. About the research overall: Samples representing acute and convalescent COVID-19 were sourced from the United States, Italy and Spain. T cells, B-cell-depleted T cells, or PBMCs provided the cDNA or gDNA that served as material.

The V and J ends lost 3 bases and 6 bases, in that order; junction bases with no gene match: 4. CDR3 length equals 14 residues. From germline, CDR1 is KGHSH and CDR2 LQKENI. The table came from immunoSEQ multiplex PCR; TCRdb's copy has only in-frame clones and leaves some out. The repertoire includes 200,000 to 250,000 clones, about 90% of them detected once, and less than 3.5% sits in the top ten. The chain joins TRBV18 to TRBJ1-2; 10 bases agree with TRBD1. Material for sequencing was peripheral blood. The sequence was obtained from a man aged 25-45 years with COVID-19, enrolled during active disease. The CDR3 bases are TGTGCCAGCTCACCCAAAGGGACAGGGGATGGCTACACCTTC. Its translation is CASSPKGTGDGYTF.